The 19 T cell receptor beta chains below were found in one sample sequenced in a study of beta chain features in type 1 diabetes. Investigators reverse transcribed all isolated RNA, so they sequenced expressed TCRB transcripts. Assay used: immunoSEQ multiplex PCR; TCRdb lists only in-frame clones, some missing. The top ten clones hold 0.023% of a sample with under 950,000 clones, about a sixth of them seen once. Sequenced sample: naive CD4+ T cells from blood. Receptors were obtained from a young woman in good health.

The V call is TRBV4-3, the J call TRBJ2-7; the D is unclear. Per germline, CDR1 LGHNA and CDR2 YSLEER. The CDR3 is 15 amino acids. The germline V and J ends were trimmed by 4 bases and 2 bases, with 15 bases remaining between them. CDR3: CASSPLPNKAYEQYF. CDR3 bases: TGCGCCAGCAGCCCGTTACCCAACAAGGCCTACGAGCAGTACTTC.

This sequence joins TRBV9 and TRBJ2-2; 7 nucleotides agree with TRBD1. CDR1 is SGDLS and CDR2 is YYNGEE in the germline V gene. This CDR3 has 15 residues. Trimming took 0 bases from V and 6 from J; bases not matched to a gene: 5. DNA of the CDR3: TGTGCCAGCAGCGTAGCTCTGCAGGGGGCCGGGGAGCTGTTTTTT. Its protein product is CASSVALQGAGELFF.

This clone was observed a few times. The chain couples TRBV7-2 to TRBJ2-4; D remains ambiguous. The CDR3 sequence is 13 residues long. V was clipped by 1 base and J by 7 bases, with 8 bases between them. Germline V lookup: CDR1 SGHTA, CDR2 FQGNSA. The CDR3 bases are TGTGCCAGCAGCTTAGGGTTACGGAACATTCAGTACTTC. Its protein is CASSLGLRNIQYF.

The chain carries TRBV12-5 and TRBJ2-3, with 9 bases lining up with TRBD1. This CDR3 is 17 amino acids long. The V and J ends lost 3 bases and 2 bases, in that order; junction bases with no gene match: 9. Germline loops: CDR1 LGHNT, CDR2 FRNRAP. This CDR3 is CASGFNDRGRATDTQYF. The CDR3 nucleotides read TGTGCTAGTGGTTTCAACGACAGGGGGAGGGCCACAGATACGCAGTATTTT.

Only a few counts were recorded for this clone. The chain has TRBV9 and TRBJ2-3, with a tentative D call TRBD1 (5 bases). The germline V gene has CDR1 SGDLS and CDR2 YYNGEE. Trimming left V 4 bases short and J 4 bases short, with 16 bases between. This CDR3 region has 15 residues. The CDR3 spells CASSPRTSLADTQYF. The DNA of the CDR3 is TGTGCCAGCAGCCCTCGGACAAGCCTCGCAGATACGCAGTATTTT.

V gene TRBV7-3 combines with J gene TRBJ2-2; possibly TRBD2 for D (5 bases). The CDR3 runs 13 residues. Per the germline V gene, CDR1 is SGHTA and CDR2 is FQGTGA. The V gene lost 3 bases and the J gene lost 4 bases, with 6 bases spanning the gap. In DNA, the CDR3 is TGTGCCAGCAGCTTTGCGGGCACCGGGGAGCTGTTTTTT. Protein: CASSFAGTGELFF.

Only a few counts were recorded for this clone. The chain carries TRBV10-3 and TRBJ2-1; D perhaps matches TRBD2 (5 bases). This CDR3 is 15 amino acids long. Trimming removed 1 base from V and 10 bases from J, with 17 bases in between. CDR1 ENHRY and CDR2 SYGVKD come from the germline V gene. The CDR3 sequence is CAISELWTLSTEQFF. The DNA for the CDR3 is TGTGCCATCAGTGAGTTGTGGACTCTCTCTACGGAGCAGTTCTTC.

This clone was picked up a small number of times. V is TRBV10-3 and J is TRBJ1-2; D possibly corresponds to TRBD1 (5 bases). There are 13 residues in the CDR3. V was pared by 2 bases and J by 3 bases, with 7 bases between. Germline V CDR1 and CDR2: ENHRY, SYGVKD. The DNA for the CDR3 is TGTGCCATCAGTGAGGGGGGATACTATGGCTACACCTTC. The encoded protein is CAISEGGYYGYTF.

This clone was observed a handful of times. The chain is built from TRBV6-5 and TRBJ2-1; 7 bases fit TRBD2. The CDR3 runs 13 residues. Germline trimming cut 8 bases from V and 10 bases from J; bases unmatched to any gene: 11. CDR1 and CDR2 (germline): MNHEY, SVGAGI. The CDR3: CASYFAGAGEQFF. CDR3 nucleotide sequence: TGTGCCAGCTATTTCGCGGGAGCGGGCGAGCAGTTCTTC.

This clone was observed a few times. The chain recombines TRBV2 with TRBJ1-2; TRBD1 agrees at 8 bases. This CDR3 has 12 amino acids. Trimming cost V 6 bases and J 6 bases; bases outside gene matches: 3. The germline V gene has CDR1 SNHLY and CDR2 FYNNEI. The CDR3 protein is CASRDRADGYTF. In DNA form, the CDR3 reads TGTGCCAGCAGGGACAGGGCGGATGGCTACACCTTC.

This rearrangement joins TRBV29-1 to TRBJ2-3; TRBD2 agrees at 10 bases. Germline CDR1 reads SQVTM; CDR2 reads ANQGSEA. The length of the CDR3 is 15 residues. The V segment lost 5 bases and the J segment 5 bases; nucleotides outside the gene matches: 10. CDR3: CSVSTSGWGVDTQYF. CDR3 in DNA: TGCAGCGTTTCGACTAGCGGGTGGGGTGTAGATACGCAGTATTTT.

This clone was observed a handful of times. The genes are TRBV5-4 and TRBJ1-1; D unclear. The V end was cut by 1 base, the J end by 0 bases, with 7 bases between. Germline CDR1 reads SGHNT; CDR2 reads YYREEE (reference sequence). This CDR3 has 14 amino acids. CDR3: CASSLRDLNTEAFF. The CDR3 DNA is TGTGCCAGCAGCTTGAGGGATTTGAACACTGAAGCTTTCTTT.

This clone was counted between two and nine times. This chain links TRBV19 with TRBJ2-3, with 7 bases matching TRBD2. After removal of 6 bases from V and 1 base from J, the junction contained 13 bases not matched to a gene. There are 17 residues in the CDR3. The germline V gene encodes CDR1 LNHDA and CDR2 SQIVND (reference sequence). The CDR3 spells CASSTPGGRKGTDTQYF. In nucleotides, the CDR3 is TGTGCCAGTAGCACACCCGGCGGGAGAAAGGGCACAGATACGCAGTATTTT.

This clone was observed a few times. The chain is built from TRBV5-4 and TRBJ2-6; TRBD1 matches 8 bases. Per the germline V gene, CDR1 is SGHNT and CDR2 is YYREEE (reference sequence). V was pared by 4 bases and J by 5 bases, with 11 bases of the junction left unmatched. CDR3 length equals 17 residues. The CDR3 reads CASSPVQGAGRANVLTF. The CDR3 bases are TGTGCCAGCAGCCCCGTTCAGGGGGCAGGTCGGGCCAACGTCCTGACTTTC. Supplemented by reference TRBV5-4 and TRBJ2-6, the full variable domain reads ETGVTQSPTHLIKTRGQQVTLRCSSQSGHNTVSWYQQALGQGPQFIFQYYREEENGRGNFPPRFSGLQFPNYSSELNVNALELDDSALYLCASSPVQGAGRANVLTFGAGSRLTVL.

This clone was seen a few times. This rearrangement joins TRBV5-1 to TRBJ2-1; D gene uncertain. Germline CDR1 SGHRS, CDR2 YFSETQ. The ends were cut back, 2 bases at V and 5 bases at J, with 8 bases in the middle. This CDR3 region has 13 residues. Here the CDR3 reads CASSFTQNNEQFF. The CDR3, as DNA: TGCGCCAGCAGCTTTACCCAGAACAATGAGCAGTTCTTC.

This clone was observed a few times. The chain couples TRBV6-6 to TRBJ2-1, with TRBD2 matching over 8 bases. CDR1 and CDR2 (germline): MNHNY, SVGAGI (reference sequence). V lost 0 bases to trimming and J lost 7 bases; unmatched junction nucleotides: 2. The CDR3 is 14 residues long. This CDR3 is CASSYSGRGNEQFF. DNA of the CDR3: TGTGCCAGCAGTTACTCCGGGAGGGGGAATGAGCAGTTCTTC.

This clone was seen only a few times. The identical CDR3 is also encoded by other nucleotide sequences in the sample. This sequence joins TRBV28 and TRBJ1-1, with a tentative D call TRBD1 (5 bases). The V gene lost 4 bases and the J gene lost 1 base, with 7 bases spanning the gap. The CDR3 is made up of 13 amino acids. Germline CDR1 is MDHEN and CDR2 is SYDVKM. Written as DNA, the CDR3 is TGTGCCAGCAGTTCGCAGGGGAACACTGAAGCTTTCTTT. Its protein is CASSSQGNTEAFF.

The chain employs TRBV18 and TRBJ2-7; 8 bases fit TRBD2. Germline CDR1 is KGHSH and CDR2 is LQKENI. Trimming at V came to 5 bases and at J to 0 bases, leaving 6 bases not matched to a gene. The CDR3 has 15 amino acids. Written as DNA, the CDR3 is TGTGCCAGCTCAATCGGACTAGCCTCCTCCTACGAGCAGTACTTC. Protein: CASSIGLASSYEQYF.

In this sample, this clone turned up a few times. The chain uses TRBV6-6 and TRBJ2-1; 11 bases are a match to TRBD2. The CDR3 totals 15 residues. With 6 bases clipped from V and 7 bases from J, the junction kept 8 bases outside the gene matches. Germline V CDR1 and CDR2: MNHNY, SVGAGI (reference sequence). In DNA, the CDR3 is TGTGCCAGCAGGCCCTTAGCGGGAGGGCCAAATGAGCAGTTCTTC. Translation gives CASRPLAGGPNEQFF.